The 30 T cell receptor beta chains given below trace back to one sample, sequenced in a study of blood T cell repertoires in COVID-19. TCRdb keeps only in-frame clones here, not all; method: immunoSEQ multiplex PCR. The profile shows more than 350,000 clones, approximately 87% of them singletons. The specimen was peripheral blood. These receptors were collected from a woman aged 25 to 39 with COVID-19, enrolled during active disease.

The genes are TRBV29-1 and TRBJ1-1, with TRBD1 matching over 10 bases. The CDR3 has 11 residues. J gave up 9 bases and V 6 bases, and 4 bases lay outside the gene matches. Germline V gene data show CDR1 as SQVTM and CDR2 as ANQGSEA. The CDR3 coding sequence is TGCAGCGTGGGGACAGGGGCCCAAGCTTTCTTT. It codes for CSVGTGAQAFF.

The chain's CDR3 is CSVVVLTGELFF. CDR3 in DNA: TGCAGCGTTGTAGTACTCACCGGGGAGCTGTTTTTT. The V call is TRBV29-1, the J call TRBJ2-2, with D uncertain. V was trimmed by 4 bases and J by 4 bases, leaving 7 bases between them. CDR3 size: 12 residues. Germline V gene data show CDR1 as SQVTM and CDR2 as ANQGSEA.

The CDR3 DNA reads as TGTGCCAGCAGTCCTAAGACAGGACTTAATGAAAAACTGTTTTTT. This encodes CASSPKTGLNEKLFF. V usage is TRBV7-9 and J usage is TRBJ1-4; the D gene is possibly TRBD1 (6 bases). V was trimmed by 6 bases and J by 4 bases, leaving 15 bases between them. This CDR3 has 15 residues. Germline loops: CDR1 SEHNR, CDR2 FQNEAQ (reference sequence).

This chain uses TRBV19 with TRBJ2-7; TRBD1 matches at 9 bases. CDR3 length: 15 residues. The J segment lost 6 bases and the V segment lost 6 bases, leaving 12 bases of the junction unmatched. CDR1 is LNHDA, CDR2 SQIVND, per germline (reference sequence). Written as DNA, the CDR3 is TGTGCCAGTAGCCTCCGGGACAGGGACCCCTGCGAGCAGTACTTC. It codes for CASSLRDRDPCEQYF.

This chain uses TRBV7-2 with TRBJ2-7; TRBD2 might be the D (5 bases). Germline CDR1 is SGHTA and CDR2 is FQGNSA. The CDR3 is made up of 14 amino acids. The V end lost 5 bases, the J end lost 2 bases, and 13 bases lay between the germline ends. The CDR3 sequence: CASSLSRVAYEQYF. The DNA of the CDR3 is TGTGCCAGCAGCCTGTCGCGGGTAGCCTACGAGCAGTACTTC.

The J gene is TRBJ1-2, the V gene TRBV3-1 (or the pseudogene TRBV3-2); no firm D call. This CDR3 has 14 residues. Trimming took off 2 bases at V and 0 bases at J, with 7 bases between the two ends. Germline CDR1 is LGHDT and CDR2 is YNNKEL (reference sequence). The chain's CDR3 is CASSQLQTNYGYTF. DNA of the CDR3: TGTGCCAGCAGCCAATTACAGACTAACTATGGCTACACCTTC.

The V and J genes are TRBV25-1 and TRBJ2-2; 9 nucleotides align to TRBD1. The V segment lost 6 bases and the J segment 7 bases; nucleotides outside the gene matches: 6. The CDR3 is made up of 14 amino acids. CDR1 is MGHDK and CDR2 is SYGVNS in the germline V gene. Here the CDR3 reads CASRGTGFHGELFF. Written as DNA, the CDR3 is TGTGCCAGCAGGGGGACAGGGTTCCACGGGGAGCTGTTTTTT.

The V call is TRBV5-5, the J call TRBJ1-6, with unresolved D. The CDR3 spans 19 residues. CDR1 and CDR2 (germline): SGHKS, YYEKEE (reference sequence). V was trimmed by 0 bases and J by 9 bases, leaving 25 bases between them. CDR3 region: CASSLDPSPGSLGGSPLHF. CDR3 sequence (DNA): TGTGCCAGCAGCTTGGACCCTTCCCCTGGCTCCTTAGGAGGTTCACCCCTCCACTTT.

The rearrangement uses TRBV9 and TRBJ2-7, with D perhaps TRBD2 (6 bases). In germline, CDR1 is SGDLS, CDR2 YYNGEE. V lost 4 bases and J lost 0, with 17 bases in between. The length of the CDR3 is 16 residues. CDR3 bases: TGTGCCAGCAGCCCGCGGGGAGTTAGTACCTCCTACGAGCAGTACTTC. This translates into CASSPRGVSTSYEQYF.

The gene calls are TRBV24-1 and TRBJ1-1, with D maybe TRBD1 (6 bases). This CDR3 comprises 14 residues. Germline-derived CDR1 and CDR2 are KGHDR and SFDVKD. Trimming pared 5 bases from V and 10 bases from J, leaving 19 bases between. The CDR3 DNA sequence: TGTGCCACCAGTGGAGGCCCGGACAGCGCGGGAGCTTTCTTT. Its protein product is CATSGGPDSAGAFF.

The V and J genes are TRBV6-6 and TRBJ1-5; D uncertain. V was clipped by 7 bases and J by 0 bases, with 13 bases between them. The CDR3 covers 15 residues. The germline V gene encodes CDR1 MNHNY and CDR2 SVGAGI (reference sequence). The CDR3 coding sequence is TGTGCCAGCACGGAGGGCAGACTTAGCAATCAGCCCCAGCATTTT. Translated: CASTEGRLSNQPQHF.

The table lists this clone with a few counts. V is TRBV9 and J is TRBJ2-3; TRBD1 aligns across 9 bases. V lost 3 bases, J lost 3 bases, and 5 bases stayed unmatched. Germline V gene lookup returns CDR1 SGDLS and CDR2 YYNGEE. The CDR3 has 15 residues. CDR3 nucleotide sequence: TGTGCCAGCAGCGCCGGGACAGGGAGAACAGATACGCAGTATTTT. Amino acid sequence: CASSAGTGRTDTQYF. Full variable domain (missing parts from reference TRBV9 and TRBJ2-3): DSGVTQTPKHLITATGQRVTLRCSPRSGDLSVYWYQQSLDQGLQFLIQYYNGEERAKGNILERFSAQQFPDLHSELNLSSLELGDSALYFCASSAGTGRTDTQYFGPGTRLTVL.

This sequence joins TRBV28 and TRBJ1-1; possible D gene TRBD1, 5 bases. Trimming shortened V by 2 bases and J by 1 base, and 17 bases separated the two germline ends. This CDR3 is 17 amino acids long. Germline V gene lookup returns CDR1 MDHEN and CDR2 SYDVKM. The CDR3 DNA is TGTGCCAGCAGTTTAATAGGGGCATTCCCCCCGAACACTGAAGCTTTCTTT. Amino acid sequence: CASSLIGAFPPNTEAFF.

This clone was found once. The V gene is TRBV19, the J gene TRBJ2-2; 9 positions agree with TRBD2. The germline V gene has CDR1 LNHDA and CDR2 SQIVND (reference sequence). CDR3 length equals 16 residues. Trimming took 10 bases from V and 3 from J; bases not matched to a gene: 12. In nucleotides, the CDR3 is TGTGCCACCCCCGCGGGTAGCGGGAGCGACACCGGGGAGCTGTTTTTT. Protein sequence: CATPAGSGSDTGELFF.

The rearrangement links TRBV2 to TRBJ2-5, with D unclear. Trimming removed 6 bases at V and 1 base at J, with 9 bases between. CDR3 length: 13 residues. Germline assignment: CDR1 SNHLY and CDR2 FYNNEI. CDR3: CASSVSSQETQYF. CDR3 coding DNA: TGTGCCAGCAGCGTATCTAGCCAAGAGACCCAGTACTTC.

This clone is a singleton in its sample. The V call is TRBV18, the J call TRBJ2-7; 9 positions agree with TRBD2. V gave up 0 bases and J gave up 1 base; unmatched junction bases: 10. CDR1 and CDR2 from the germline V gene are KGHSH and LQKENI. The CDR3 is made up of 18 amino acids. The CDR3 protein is CASSPPLAGNQGSYEQYF. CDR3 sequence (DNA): TGTGCCAGCTCACCACCGCTAGCGGGAAACCAGGGGTCCTACGAGCAGTACTTC.

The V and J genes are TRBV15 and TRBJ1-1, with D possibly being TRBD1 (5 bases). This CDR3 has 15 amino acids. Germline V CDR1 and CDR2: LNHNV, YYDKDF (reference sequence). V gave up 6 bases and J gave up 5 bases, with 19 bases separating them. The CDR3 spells CATRKEPGGGTEAFF. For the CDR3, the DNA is TGTGCCACCAGGAAAGAACCGGGGGGAGGGACTGAAGCTTTCTTT.

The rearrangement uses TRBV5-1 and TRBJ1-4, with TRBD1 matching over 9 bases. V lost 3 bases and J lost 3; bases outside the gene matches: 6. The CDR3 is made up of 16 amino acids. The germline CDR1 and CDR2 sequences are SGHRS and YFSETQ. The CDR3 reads CASSSGTGLPNEKLFF. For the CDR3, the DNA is TGCGCCAGCAGCTCCGGGACAGGGTTACCTAATGAAAAACTGTTTTTT.

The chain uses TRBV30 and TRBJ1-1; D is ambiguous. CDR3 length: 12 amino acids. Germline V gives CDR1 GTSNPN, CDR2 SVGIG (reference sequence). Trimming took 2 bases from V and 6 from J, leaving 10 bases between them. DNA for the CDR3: TGTGCCTGGAGTACGGAGCGGGCTGAAGCTTTCTTT. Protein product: CAWSTERAEAFF.

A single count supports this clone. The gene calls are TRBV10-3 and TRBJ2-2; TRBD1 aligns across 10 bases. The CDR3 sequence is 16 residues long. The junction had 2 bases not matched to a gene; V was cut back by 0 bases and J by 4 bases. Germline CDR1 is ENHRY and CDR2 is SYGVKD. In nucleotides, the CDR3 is TGTGCCATCAGTGAGTCGGGACAGGGGATCACCGGGGAGCTGTTTTTT. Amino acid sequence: CAISESGQGITGELFF.

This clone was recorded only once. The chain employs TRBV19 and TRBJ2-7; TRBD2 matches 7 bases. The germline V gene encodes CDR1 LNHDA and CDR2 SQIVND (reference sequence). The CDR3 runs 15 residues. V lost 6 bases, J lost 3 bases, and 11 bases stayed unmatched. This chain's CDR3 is CASRRVAGHDYEQYF. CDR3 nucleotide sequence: TGTGCCAGTAGGAGAGTAGCGGGCCACGACTACGAGCAGTACTTC.

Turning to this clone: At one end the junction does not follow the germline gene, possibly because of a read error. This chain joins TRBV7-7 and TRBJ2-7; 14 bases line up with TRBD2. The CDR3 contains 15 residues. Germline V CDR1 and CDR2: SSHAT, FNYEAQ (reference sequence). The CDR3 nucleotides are TGTGCTAGCAGCTTAGGGACTAGCGGGAGCTACGAGCAGTACTTC. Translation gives CASSLGTSGSYEQYF.

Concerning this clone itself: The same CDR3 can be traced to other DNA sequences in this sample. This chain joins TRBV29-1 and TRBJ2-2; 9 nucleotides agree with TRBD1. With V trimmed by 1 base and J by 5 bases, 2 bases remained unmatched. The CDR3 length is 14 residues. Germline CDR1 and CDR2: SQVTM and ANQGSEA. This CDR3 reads CSVEGQGGTGELFF. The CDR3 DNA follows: TGCAGCGTTGAAGGACAGGGGGGGACCGGGGAGCTGTTTTTT.

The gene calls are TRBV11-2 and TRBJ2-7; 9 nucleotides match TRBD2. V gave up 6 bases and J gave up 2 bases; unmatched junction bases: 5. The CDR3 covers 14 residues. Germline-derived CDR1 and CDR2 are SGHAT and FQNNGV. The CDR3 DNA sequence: TGTGCCAGCAGACGACTAGCGGCCACCTACGAGCAGTACTTC. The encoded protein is CASRRLAATYEQYF.

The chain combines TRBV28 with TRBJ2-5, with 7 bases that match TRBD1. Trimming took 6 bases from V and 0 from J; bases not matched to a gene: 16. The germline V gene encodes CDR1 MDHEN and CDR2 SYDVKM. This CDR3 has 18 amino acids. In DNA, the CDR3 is TGTGCCAGCAGCCCCAGGATTACCGGACAGGCAAACCAAGAGACCCAGTACTTC. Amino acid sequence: CASSPRITGQANQETQYF.

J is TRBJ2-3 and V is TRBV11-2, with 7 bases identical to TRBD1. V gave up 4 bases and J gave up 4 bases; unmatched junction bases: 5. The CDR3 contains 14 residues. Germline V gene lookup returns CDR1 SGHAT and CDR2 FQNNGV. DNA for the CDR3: TGTGCCAGCAGCTCCACGACAGGGTCAGATACGCAGTATTTT. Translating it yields CASSSTTGSDTQYF.

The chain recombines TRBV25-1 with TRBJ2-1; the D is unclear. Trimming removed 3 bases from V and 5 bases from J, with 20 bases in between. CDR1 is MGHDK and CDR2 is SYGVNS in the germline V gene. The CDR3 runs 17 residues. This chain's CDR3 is CASSDKLGERRHNEQFF. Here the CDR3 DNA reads TGTGCCAGCAGTGATAAATTAGGAGAACGTAGGCACAATGAGCAGTTCTTC.

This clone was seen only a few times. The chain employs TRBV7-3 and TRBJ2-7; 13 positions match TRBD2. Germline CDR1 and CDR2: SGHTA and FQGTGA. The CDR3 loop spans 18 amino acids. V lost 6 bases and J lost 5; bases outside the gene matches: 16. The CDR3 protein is CASRHTSGRAQGRNEQYF. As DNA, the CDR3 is TGTGCCAGCAGACACACTAGCGGGAGGGCCCAGGGTCGGAACGAGCAGTACTTC.

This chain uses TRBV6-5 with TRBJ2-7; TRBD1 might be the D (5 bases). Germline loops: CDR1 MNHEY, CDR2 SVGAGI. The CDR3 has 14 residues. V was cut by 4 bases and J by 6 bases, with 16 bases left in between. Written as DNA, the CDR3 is TGTGCCAGCAGTTCCCTTTCCGAGCAGGGCGAGCAGTACTTC. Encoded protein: CASSSLSEQGEQYF.

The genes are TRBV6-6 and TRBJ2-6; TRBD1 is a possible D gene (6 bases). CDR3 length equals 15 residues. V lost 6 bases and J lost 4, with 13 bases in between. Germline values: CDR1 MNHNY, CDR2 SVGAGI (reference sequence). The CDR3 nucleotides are TGTGCCAGCAGACCCAGGGGACCAGGGGCCAACGTCCTGACTTTC. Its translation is CASRPRGPGANVLTF.